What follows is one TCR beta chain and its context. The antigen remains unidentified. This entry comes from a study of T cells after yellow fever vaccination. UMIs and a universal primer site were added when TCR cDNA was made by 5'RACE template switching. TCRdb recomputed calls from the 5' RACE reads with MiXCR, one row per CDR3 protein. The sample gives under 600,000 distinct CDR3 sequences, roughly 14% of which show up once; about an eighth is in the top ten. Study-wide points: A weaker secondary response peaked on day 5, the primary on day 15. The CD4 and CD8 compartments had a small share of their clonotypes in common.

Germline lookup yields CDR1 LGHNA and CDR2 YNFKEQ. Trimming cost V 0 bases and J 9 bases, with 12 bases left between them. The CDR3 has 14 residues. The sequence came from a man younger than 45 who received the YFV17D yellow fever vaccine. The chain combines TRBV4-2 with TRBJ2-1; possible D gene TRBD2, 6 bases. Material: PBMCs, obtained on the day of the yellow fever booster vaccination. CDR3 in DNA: TGTGCCAGCAGCCAAGAGCCCCGGGAGCCTGAGCAGTTCTTC. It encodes CASSQEPREPEQFF.